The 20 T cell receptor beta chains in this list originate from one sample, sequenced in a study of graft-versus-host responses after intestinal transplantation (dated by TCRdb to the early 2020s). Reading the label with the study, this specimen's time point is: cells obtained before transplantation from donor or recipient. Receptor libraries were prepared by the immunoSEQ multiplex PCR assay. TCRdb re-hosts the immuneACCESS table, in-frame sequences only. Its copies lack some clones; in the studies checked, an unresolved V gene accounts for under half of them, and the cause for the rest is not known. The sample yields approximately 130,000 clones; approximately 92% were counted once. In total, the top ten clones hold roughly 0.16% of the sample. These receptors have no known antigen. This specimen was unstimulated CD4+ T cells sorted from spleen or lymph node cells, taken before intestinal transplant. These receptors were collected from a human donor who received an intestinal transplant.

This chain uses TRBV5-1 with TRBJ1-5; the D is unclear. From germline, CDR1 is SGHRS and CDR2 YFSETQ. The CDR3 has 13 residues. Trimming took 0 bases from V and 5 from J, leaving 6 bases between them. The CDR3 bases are TGCGCCAGCAGCTTGGCCTCGGATCAGCCCCAGCATTTT. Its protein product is CASSLASDQPQHF.

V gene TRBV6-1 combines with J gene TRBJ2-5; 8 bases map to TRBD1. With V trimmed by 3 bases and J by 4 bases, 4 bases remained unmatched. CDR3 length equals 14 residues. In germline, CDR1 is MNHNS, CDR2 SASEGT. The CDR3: CASSEDRVGETQYF. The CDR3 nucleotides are TGTGCCAGCAGTGAGGACAGGGTCGGAGAGACCCAGTACTTC.

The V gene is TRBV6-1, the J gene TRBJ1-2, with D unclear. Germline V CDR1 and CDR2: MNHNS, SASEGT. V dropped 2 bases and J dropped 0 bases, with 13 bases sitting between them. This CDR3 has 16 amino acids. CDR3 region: CASSESRAATNYGYTF. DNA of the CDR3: TGTGCCAGCAGTGAAAGTAGGGCCGCCACTAACTATGGCTACACCTTC.

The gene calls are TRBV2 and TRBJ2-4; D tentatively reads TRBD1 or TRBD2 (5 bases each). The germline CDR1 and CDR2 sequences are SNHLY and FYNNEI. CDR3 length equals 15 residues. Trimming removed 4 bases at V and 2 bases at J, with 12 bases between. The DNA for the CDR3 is TGTGCCAGCAGTGGGGGCAGGGAGACCAAAAACATTCAGTACTTC. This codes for CASSGGRETKNIQYF.

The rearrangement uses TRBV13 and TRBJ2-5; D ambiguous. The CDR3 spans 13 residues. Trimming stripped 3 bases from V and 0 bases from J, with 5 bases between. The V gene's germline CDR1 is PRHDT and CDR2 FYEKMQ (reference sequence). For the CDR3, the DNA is TGTGCCAGCAGCTTGTCTTACCAAGAGACCCAGTACTTC. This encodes CASSLSYQETQYF.

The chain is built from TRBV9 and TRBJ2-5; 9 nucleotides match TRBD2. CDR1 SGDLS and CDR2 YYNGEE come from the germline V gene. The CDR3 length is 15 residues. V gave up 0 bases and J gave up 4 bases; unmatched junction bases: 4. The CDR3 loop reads CASSVDSGGGETQYF. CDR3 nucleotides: TGTGCCAGCAGCGTAGATAGCGGGGGAGGAGAGACCCAGTACTTC.

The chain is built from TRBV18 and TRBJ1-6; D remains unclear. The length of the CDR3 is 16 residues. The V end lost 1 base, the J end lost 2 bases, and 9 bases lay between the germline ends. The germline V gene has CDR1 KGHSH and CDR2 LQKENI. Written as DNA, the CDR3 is TGTGCCAGCTCACCACTGCCCGACACCTATAATTCACCCCTCCACTTT. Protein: CASSPLPDTYNSPLHF.

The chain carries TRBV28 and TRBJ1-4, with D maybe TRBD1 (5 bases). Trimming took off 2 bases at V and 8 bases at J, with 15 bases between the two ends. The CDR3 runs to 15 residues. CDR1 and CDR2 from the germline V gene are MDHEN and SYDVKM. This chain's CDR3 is CASSLLQGSSEKLFF. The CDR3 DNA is TGTGCCAGCAGTTTACTCCAGGGATCTTCGGAAAAACTGTTTTTT.

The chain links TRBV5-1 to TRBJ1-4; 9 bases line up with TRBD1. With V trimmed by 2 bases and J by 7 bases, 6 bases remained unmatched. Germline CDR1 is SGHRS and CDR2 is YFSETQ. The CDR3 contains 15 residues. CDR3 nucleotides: TGCGCCAGCAGCTTCACCGGGACAGGGAGTGAAAAACTGTTTTTT. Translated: CASSFTGTGSEKLFF. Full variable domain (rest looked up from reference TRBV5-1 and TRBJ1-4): KAGVTQTPRYLIKTRGQQVTLSCSPISGHRSVSWYQQTPGQGLQFLFEYFSETQRNKGNFPGRFSGRQFSNSRSEMNVSTLELGDSALYLCASSFTGTGSEKLFFGSGTQLSVL.

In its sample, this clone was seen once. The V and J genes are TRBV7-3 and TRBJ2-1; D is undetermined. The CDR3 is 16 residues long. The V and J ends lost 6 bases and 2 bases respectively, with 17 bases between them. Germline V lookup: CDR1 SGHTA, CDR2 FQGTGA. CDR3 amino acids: CASSLIKTDPYNEQFF. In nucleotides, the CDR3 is TGTGCCAGCAGTCTAATCAAGACCGACCCCTACAATGAGCAGTTCTTC.

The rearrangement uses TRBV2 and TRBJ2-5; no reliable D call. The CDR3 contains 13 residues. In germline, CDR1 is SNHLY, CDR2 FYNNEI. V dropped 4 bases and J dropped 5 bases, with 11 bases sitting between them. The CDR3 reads CASSVMVAETQYF. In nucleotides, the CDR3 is TGTGCCAGCAGTGTTATGGTCGCGGAGACCCAGTACTTC.

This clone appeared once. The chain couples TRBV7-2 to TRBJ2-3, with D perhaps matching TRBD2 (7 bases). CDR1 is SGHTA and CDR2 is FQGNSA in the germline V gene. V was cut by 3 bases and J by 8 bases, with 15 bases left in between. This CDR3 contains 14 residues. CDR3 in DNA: TGTGCCAGCAGCTTGGGGGGGGCCGCTTCTACGCAGTATTTT. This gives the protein CASSLGGAASTQYF.

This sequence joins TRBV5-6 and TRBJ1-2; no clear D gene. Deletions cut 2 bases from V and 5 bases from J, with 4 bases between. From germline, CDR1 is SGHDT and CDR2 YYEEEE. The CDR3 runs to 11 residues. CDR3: CASSLGYGYTF. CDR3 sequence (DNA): TGTGCCAGCAGCTTAGGGTATGGCTACACCTTC.

The CDR3 loop is CASSQDGSYNSPLHF. The CDR3 DNA sequence: TGCGCCAGCAGCCAAGACGGGTCCTATAATTCACCCCTCCACTTT. The chain links TRBV4-1 to TRBJ1-6, with D uncertain. V lost 0 bases and J lost 1, with 4 bases in between. The germline V gene has CDR1 MGHRA and CDR2 YSYEKL. There are 15 residues in the CDR3.

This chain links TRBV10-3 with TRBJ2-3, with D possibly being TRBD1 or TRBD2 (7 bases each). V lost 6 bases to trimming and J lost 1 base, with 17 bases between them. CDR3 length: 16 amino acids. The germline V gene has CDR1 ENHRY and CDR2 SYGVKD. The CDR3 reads CAIRSQPGGGTDTQYF. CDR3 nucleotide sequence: TGTGCCATCAGGAGCCAGCCAGGGGGGGGCACAGATACGCAGTATTTT.

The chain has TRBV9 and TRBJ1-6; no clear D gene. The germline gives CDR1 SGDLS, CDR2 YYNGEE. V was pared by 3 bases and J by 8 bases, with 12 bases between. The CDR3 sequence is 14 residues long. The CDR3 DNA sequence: TGTGCCAGCAGCGCGTCTCGGCGGGATTCACCCCTCCACTTT. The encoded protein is CASSASRRDSPLHF.

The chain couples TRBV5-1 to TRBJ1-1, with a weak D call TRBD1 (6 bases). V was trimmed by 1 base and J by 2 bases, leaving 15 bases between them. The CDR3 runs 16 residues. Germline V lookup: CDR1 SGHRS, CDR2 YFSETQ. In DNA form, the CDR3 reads TGCGCCAGCAGCTTGTCGGGCGGGACACTAAACACTGAAGCTTTCTTT. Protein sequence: CASSLSGGTLNTEAFF.

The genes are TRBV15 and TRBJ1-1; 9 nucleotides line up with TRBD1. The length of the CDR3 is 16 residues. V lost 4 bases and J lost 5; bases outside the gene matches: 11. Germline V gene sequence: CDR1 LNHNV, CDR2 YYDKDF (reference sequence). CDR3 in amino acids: CATSMSGTGFYTEAFF. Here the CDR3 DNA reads TGTGCCACCAGCATGTCCGGGACAGGGTTTTATACTGAAGCTTTCTTT.

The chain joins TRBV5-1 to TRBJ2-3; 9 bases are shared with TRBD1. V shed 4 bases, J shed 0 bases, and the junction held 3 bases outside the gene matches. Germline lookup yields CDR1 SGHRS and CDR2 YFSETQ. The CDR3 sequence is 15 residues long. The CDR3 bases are TGCGCCAGCAGCCAACAGGGGGCTAGCACAGATACGCAGTATTTT. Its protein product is CASSQQGASTDTQYF.

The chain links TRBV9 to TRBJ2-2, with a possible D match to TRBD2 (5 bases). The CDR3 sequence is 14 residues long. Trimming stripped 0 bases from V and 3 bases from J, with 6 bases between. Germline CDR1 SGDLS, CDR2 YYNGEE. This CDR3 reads CASSVAGDTGELFF. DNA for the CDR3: TGTGCCAGCAGCGTAGCCGGGGACACCGGGGAGCTGTTTTTT.